This T cell receptor beta chain appears in the sequencing data of a study of spatial heterogeneity in lung cancer. Study overall: The donor group consisted of some 70 patients who had untreated, early-stage non-small cell lung cancer. The study sequenced follow-up PBMC samples when they were available, at a median of approximately 2 years after resection.

Noted time point: blood at routine non-recurrence follow-up after resection. Whole RNA obtained from tumor, nontumor lung or frozen PBMC underwent sequencing without sorting. The study tagged each TCR cDNA molecule with a unique molecular identifier. MiXCR, applied by TCRdb to the 5' RACE reads, yields one record per CDR3 protein. The data contain fewer than 25,000 distinct CDR3 sequences, around 10% of them seen just once; the ten biggest clones take up about 20%. From germline, CDR1 is SEHNR and CDR2 FQNEAQ (reference sequence). This CDR3 is built from 12 residues. The V and J ends lost 4 bases and 8 bases respectively, with 9 bases between them.

The specimen comprised PBMCs, sampled at follow-up. This TCR came from a male donor with early-stage non-small cell lung cancer. The genes are TRBV7-9 and TRBJ2-1; D gene unclear. CDR3 residues: CASSSYEHEQFF. The CDR3 bases are TGTGCCAGCAGCTCCTACGAACATGAGCAGTTCTTC.